These T cell receptor beta chains were read from a single sample in a study of PD-L1 blockade in urothelial cancer. The protocol was immunoSEQ multiplex PCR, while the TCRdb copy is restricted to in-frame clones and leaves out a portion. There are about 88,000 clones in the sample; 90% occur only once, and roughly 10% lies in the top ten. The specimen was PBMCs, collected around atezolizumab (anti-PD-L1) treatment. These receptors came from a man aged 55-75 years with urothelial cancer. CDR3s include the opening cysteine and the closing phenylalanine or tryptophan. D genes are given only for firm matches. Some rows have no size entry. The others give once, few or many, or a class for an expanded clone.

j_gene | abundance | d_gene | len | v_gene | CDR3nt | CDR3aa
TRBJ2-1 | few | NA | 15 | TRBV9 | TGTGCCAGCAGCGTAGGGCGGTACCGCTACAATGAGCAGTTCTTC | CASSVGRYRYNEQFF
TRBJ1-1 | NA | NA | 15 | TRBV5-4 | TGTGCCAGCAGCCATTCGATGACAGGGAACACTGAAGCTTTCTTT | CASSHSMTGNTEAFF
TRBJ1-2 | NA | TRBD1 | 15 | TRBV9 | TGTGCCAGCAGCTCGCCGACAGGGATGGCCTATGGCTACACCTTC | CASSSPTGMAYGYTF
TRBJ1-2 | NA | NA | 16 | TRBV4-2 | TGTGCCAGCAGCCTCGTGGGTCAGGGCGCTAACTATGGCTACACCTTC | CASSLVGQGANYGYTF
TRBJ1-4 | NA | TRBD1 | 15 | TRBV6-5 | TGTGCCAGCAGTCCCGGGACAGTAACTAATGAAAAACTGTTTTTT | CASSPGTVTNEKLFF
TRBJ2-5 | NA | TRBD1 | 17 | TRBV7-9 | TGTGCCAGCAGCCAGGGGGCGGACACCGGGCCCCAAGAGACCCAGTACTTC | CASSQGADTGPQETQYF
TRBJ2-3 | NA | NA | 14 | TRBV7-2 | TGTGCCAGCAGCTTACGCGGTCCCACAGATACGCAGTATTTT | CASSLRGPTDTQYF
TRBJ2-7 | NA | TRBD2 | 13 | TRBV5-5 | TGTGCCAGCGGTCCTAGCGGCCCTTACGAGCAGTACTTC | CASGPSGPYEQYF
TRBJ2-1 | NA | NA | 14 | TRBV7-9 | TGTGCCAGCAGCCCGGGGAGCTCCTACAATGAGCAGTTCTTC | CASSPGSSYNEQFF
TRBJ2-7 | NA | NA | 11 | TRBV19 | TGTGCCAGTAGCAGGGGTTACGAGCAGTACTTC | CASSRGYEQYF
TRBJ2-3 | NA | TRBD2 | 15 | TRBV5-1 | TGCGCCAGCAGCGATAGCGGGGGGGTCACAGATACGCAGTATTTT | CASSDSGGVTDTQYF
TRBJ2-7 | NA | TRBD1 | 15 | TRBV6-1 | TGTGCCAGCAGTGACGGACAGGGAGCTTCCTACGAGCAGTACTTC | CASSDGQGASYEQYF
TRBJ2-1 | NA | NA | 15 | TRBV9 | TGTGCCAGCAGCGTAGGTCCGAGCTCCTACAATGAGCAGTTCTTC | CASSVGPSSYNEQFF
TRBJ2-2 | NA | NA | 13 | TRBV28 | TGTGCCAGCAGTTTCCTGAGGGCCGGGGAGCTGTTTTTT | CASSFLRAGELFF
TRBJ2-5 | NA | NA | 13 | TRBV30 | TGTGCCTGGAGTGTACAGGGAAGGGAGACCCAGTACTTC | CAWSVQGRETQYF
TRBJ1-5 | once | NA | 19 | TRBV4-1 | TGCGCCAGCAGCCGAGAAGCTCTCCCTGAGGGCTTTAGCAATCAGCCCCAGCATTTT | CASSREALPEGFSNQPQHF
TRBJ1-2 | NA | TRBD1 | 14 | TRBV7-2 | TGTGCCAGCAGCGCGAAGGGACAGTCCTATGGCTACACCTTC | CASSAKGQSYGYTF
TRBJ2-4 | NA | NA | 15 | TRBV19 | TGTGCCAGTAGTATAGTCGGGGGAATAGTTACCGTTTGGGACTTC | CASSIVGGIVTVWDF
TRBJ2-5 | NA | TRBD2 | 16 | TRBV5-6 | TGTGCCAGCAGCTCCCGGGGTAGCGGGGGACAAGAGACCCAGTACTTC | CASSSRGSGGQETQYF
TRBJ2-2 | NA | TRBD1 | 16 | TRBV18 | TGTGCCAGCTCACCGACACAGGGGCGGAACACCGGGGAGCTGTTTTTT | CASSPTQGRNTGELFF
TRBJ2-3 | NA | TRBD1 | 14 | TRBV4-2 | TGTGCCAGCAGCCCCAGGACAGGGTCAGATACGCAGTATTTT | CASSPRTGSDTQYF
TRBJ2-5 | NA | TRBD2 | 13 | TRBV10-2 | TGCGCCAGCAGTGCAACTAGCGGGGGGACCCAGTACTTC | CASSATSGGTQYF
TRBJ2-2 | NA | TRBD2 | 18 | TRBV9 | TGTGCCAGCAGCGCCCCTCCTGGGACTAGTAAGGACACCGGGGAGCTGTTTTTT | CASSAPPGTSKDTGELFF
TRBJ2-1 | NA | TRBD2 | 16 | TRBV7-9 | TGTGCCAGCAGCCCCCGACTAGCGGGAGGTTACAATGAGCAGTTCTTC | CASSPRLAGGYNEQFF
TRBJ2-7 | NA | NA | 15 | TRBV9 | TGTGCCAGCAGCATATCCCCGGACAGAGCTTACGAGCAGTACTTC | CASSISPDRAYEQYF
TRBJ2-2 | once | NA | 12 | TRBV5-4 | TGTGCCAGCAGCTCCGACACCGGGGAGCTGTTTTTT | CASSSDTGELFF
TRBJ2-3 | once | NA | 14 | TRBV6-5 | TGTGCCAGCAGTTACGACAGGAGCACAGATACGCAGTATTTT | CASSYDRSTDTQYF
TRBJ1-1 | NA | NA | 16 | TRBV7-2 | TGTGCCAGCAGCTTAGAGGGAGGGAGCCTAAGCGCTGAAGCTTTCTTT | CASSLEGGSLSAEAFF
TRBJ2-1 | few | NA | 12 | TRBV27 | TGTGCCAGCAAAAGAATCGGGAATGAGCAGTTCTTC | CASKRIGNEQFF
TRBJ1-2 | NA | NA | 11 | TRBV20-1 | TGCAGGCCCGAGGGACTTTATGGCTACACCTTC | CRPEGLYGYTF
TRBJ2-2 | NA | NA | 14 | TRBV7-3 | TGTGCCAGCAGCTTGCGAGGGGGGGGAGGGGAGCTGTTTTTT | CASSLRGGGGELFF
TRBJ2-5 | NA | TRBD2 | 16 | TRBV5-1 | TGCGCCAGCAGCTTAAGTCCAGCGGGAACGCAAGAGACCCAGTACTTC | CASSLSPAGTQETQYF
TRBJ1-4 | NA | TRBD1 | 13 | TRBV4-1 | TGCGCCAGCAGCCGACGACAGGGGGAAAAACTGTTTTTT | CASSRRQGEKLFF
TRBJ1-3 | NA | NA | 14 | TRBV28 | TGTGCCAGCCTGACCAGGGTGTCTGGAAACACCATATATTTT | CASLTRVSGNTIYF
TRBJ1-5 | NA | NA | 13 | TRBV15 | TGTGCCACCAGCAGAGATCACGGGTTCGGAGAGGATTTT | CATSRDHGFGEDF
TRBJ1-1 | NA | TRBD1 | 15 | TRBV11-2 | TGTGCCAGCAGCGCCGGGACAGGGGTACTCACGGGCGCTTTCTTT | CASSAGTGVLTGAFF
TRBJ2-5 | NA | TRBD1 | 13 | TRBV5-1 | TGCGCCAGCAGTCTGAGACAGGGAGAGACCCAGTACTTC | CASSLRQGETQYF
TRBJ2-7 | NA | NA | 14 | TRBV4-1 | TGCGCCAGCAGCCAAGTAACCGGGTTCTACGAGCAGTACTTC | CASSQVTGFYEQYF
TRBJ2-7 | NA | TRBD1 | 13 | TRBV5-1 | TGCGCCAGCGCACGACAGGGCGGTGACGAGCAGTACTTC | CASARQGGDEQYF
TRBJ2-4 | NA | TRBD1 | 13 | TRBV5-1 | TGCGCCAGCAGCCCTGGGACAGAAAACATTCAGTACTTC | CASSPGTENIQYF
TRBJ1-3 | NA | TRBD1 | 14 | TRBV7-6 | TGTGCCAGCAGCCACAGGGGGCCTGGAAACACCATATATTTT | CASSHRGPGNTIYF
TRBJ2-7 | NA | NA | 14 | TRBV19 | TGTGCCAGTAGTATAGATTGGGCAGGGGAAGAGCAGTACTTC | CASSIDWAGEEQYF
TRBJ1-2 | NA | NA | 13 | TRBV9 | TGTGCCAGCAGCGTAGCCCAGGGCTATGGCTACACCTTC | CASSVAQGYGYTF
TRBJ2-2 | NA | TRBD2 | 16 | TRBV7-2 | TGTGCCAGCAGCTTAGGCGGGGGGGCCAGCACCGGGGAGCTGTTTTTT | CASSLGGGASTGELFF
TRBJ2-4 | NA | NA | 15 | TRBV9 | TGTGCCAGCAGCGTAGAAGGAGCAGGGAAAAACATTCAGTACTTC | CASSVEGAGKNIQYF
TRBJ2-1 | NA | TRBD2 | 11 | TRBV6-1 | TGTGCCGGCGGGGGTGGTGGTGAGCAGTTCTTC | CAGGGGGEQFF
TRBJ2-7 | NA | NA | 14 | TRBV29-1 | TGCAGCGTCGCCGTGGGGCGGAGCTCCTACGAGCAGTACTTC | CSVAVGRSSYEQYF
TRBJ2-1 | NA | TRBD2 | 15 | TRBV6-5 | TGTGCCAGCAGGCCTCCTAGCGGGGGGGCCCATGAGCAGTTCTTC | CASRPPSGGAHEQFF
TRBJ1-2 | NA | NA | 15 | TRBV5-4 | TGTGCCAGCAGCTTGGCTATCCACTCACCGGATGGCTACACCTTC | CASSLAIHSPDGYTF
TRBJ2-2 | NA | TRBD2 | 15 | TRBV6-1 | TGTGCCAGCAAGGGACTAGCGGGGGTTATCGGGGAGCTGTTTTTT | CASKGLAGVIGELFF
TRBJ2-1 | NA | TRBD1 | 14 | TRBV29-1 | TGCAGCGTTGAGACAGGGGTTCCCTACAATGAGCAGTTCTTC | CSVETGVPYNEQFF
TRBJ1-2 | NA | NA | 14 | TRBV27 | TGTGCCAGCAGAGCCTACAGGGAGAACTATGGCTACACCTTC | CASRAYRENYGYTF
TRBJ2-2 | NA | NA | 18 | TRBV11-2 | TGTGCCAGCAGCTTCCAAATCCCAAAGGGGTCGAACACCGGGGAGCTGTTTTTT | CASSFQIPKGSNTGELFF
TRBJ2-2 | NA | TRBD1 | 15 | TRBV5-1 | TGCGCCAGCAGCTTTGGAACAGGGGAGACCGGGGAGCTGTTTTTT | CASSFGTGETGELFF
TRBJ1-5 | NA | NA | 15 | TRBV9 | TGTGCCAGCAGCGTAGGACAGGCGTCGAATCAGCCCCAGCATTTT | CASSVGQASNQPQHF